This T cell receptor beta chain was identified during a study of blood T cells in healthy people across ages. This clonotype occurred many times. V shed 0 bases and J 4 bases; nucleotides not matched to a gene: 1. This CDR3 has 14 residues. From germline, CDR1 is MNHNS and CDR2 SASEGT. With a J-beta primer mix and a sample-barcoded 5' primer, a second PCR ran about 6 to 11 cycles. MiXCR, run by TCRdb on the 5' RACE reads, gives a single entry per CDR3 protein. The sample contains over 500,000 distinct CDR3 sequences, approximately 52% of which appear only once. This sequence was found in a woman older than 75 in good health. The chain joins TRBV6-1 to TRBJ1-2; 8 bases are shared with TRBD1. The specimen was blood. CDR3 in amino acids: CASSEAGQGYGYTF. The CDR3 DNA sequence: TGTGCCAGCAGTGAAGCAGGACAGGGCTATGGCTACACCTTC.